The clone carrying this T cell receptor beta chain was found a few times. Its specificity is unknown. The data stem from a study of identical twins. The germline gives CDR1 SQVTM, CDR2 ANQGSEA. The CDR3 runs 12 residues. V shed 4 bases and J 7 bases; nucleotides not matched to a gene: 1. TCRdb called the 5' RACE reads again in MiXCR, with one record for every CDR3 protein. The top ten clones hold under 0.95% of a sample with 520,000 or so distinct CDR3 sequences, roughly 21% of them seen once. Overall study results and limits: Fewer insertions characterized abundant cord blood beta clonotypes, whereas memory repertoires showed none.

The sample was also linked to a second study, of T cells expressing NK-cell markers.

This chain links TRBV29-1 with TRBJ2-1; 10 bases agree with TRBD1. Sample: CD4+ T cells sorted from blood. The receptor's source is a woman aged 18-30 years in good health. The CDR3 nucleotides are TGCAGCGTTGGGGACAGGGGAAATGAGCAGTTCTTC. The encoded protein is CSVGDRGNEQFF.